Presented here are 14 T cell receptor beta chains from one specimen sequenced in a study of cytomegalovirus exposure and HLA in healthy donors. Primers: 60 Vbeta forward and 13 Jbeta reverse. TCRdb's table, derived via immunoSEQ multiplex PCR, lists solely in-frame clones and lacks some. The sample has about 130,000 clones; less than 90% are singletons. The sample comprised PBMCs. Receptor source: a man between 18 and 35 years old in good health and CMV-seropositive.

This chain joins TRBV28 and TRBJ1-1, with 7 bases aligning to TRBD1. The CDR3 length is 15 residues. V shed 4 bases and J 0 bases; nucleotides not matched to a gene: 5. The germline gives CDR1 MDHEN, CDR2 SYDVKM. For the CDR3, the DNA is TGTGCCAGCAGTTCCCCCGACAGGGTGAACACTGAAGCTTTCTTT. It is translated as CASSSPDRVNTEAFF.

There are a few counts of this clone. The J gene is TRBJ1-1, the V gene TRBV10-3; 10 nucleotides match TRBD1. CDR3 length: 13 amino acids. Germline V gene lookup returns CDR1 ENHRY and CDR2 SYGVKD. The V segment lost 5 bases and the J segment 7 bases; nucleotides outside the gene matches: 4. The CDR3 coding sequence is TGTGCCATCAGTCCCGGGACAGGGGTTGAAGCTTTCTTT. Translating gives CAISPGTGVEAFF.

Only one count was recorded for this clone. The V gene is TRBV10-2, the J gene TRBJ2-2, with D uncertain. V was trimmed by 0 bases and J by 5 bases, leaving 4 bases between them. The germline V gene encodes CDR1 WSHSY and CDR2 SAAADI. This CDR3 contains 13 residues. CDR3 residues: CASSESRTGELFF. Here the CDR3 DNA reads TGCGCCAGCAGTGAGTCGAGGACCGGGGAGCTGTTTTTT.

The chain combines TRBV25-1 with TRBJ2-2; D uncertain. The CDR3 has 14 residues. The germline V gene has CDR1 MGHDK and CDR2 SYGVNS. V shed 3 bases and J shed 6 bases, with 11 bases lying between them. The CDR3 DNA is TGTGCCAGCAGTGACGAAGAGGTCCCCGGGGAGCTGTTTTTT. As protein: CASSDEEVPGELFF.

This clone was seen a single time. The rearrangement uses TRBV11-3 and TRBJ2-7; 8 positions match TRBD1. Trimming took 5 bases from V and 2 from J; bases not matched to a gene: 11. CDR1 SGHNT and CDR2 YENEEA come from the germline V gene. This CDR3 has 16 amino acids. CDR3 loop: CASSPITGTGPYEQYF. The CDR3 nucleotides read TGTGCCAGCAGCCCAATTACCGGGACAGGACCCTACGAGCAGTACTTC.

CDR3 sequence: CASSSGQGSTYEQYF. The CDR3 DNA reads TGTGCCAGCAGCTCGGGACAGGGGTCAACCTACGAGCAGTACTTC. The rearrangement joins TRBV5-4 to TRBJ2-5, with 10 nucleotides matching TRBD1. The J call is uncertain, as TRBJ2-7 better fits the DNA end. Germline V gene sequence: CDR1 SGHNT, CDR2 YYREEE (reference sequence). The CDR3 contains 15 residues.

J is TRBJ1-1 and V is TRBV10-3; 9 nucleotides align to TRBD1. The CDR3 contains 15 residues. Germline CDR1 and CDR2: ENHRY and SYGVKD. J gave up 3 bases and V 3 bases, and 5 bases lay outside the gene matches. CDR3 residues: CAISDTGGEHTEAFF. The CDR3 DNA is TGTGCCATCAGTGATACAGGGGGCGAGCACACTGAAGCTTTCTTT.

The chain employs TRBV7-9 and TRBJ2-3; TRBD1 agrees at 7 bases. CDR3 length: 14 amino acids. V shed 5 bases, J shed 4 bases, and the junction held 6 bases outside the gene matches. CDR1 and CDR2 (germline): SEHNR, FQNEAQ (reference sequence). The CDR3 coding sequence is TGTGCCAGCAGCCCCCAGGGGGTCCCAGATACGCAGTATTTT. Translated, it gives CASSPQGVPDTQYF.

The chain links TRBV28 to TRBJ1-5; D unresolved. The germline CDR1 and CDR2 sequences are MDHEN and SYDVKM. CDR3 length: 13 residues. Trimming stripped 4 bases from V and 11 bases from J, with 15 bases between. The CDR3 region has the DNA TGTGCCAGCAGTTCCCTCATTGTAATAGCCCAGCATTTT. Protein sequence: CASSSLIVIAQHF.

The chain couples TRBV6-5 to TRBJ2-3; 8 bases are shared with TRBD2. Germline CDR1 and CDR2: MNHEY and SVGAGI. The CDR3 has 15 residues. Trimming at V came to 0 bases and at J to 2 bases, leaving 1 base not matched to a gene. CDR3 region: CASSYSGLDTDTQYF. CDR3 sequence (DNA): TGTGCCAGCAGTTACTCGGGACTAGACACAGATACGCAGTATTTT.

This clone occurred once. V is TRBV15 and J is TRBJ2-5; D might be TRBD2 (5 bases). This CDR3 is 12 amino acids long. V was trimmed by 4 bases and J by 4 bases, leaving 7 bases between them. Germline V gene data show CDR1 as LNHNV and CDR2 as YYDKDF (reference sequence). The CDR3 spells CATSNAGETQYF. In nucleotides, the CDR3 is TGTGCCACCAGCAACGCGGGAGAGACCCAGTACTTC.

The chain has TRBV4-2 and TRBJ2-2; TRBD2 matches 11 bases. Germline V lookup: CDR1 LGHNA, CDR2 YNFKEQ. V shed 8 bases and J 6 bases; nucleotides not matched to a gene: 5. This CDR3 is built from 14 residues. The CDR3 DNA reads TGTGCCAGCGGCGGGACTAGCGGCTCCGGGGAGCTGTTTTTT. It specifies CASGGTSGSGELFF.

The V and J genes are TRBV7-9 and TRBJ2-5; 7 positions match TRBD2. The CDR3 is 15 residues long. V was pared by 2 bases and J by 9 bases, with 12 bases of the junction left unmatched. Germline values: CDR1 SEHNR, CDR2 FQNEAQ (reference sequence). CDR3 region: CASSLSGTTLGSQYF. The DNA of the CDR3 is TGTGCCAGCAGCTTAAGCGGGACTACCCTCGGGTCCCAGTACTTC. Full variable domain (missing parts from reference TRBV7-9 and TRBJ2-5): DTGVSQNPRHKITKRGQNVTFRCDPISEHNRLYWYRQTLGQGPEFLTYFQNEAQLEKSRLLSDRFSAERPKGSFSTLEIQRTEQGDSAMYLCASSLSGTTLGSQYFGPGTRLLVL.

The chain couples TRBV28 to TRBJ2-3, with D perhaps matching TRBD2 (6 bases). V gave up 2 bases and J gave up 1 base, with 10 bases separating them. CDR3 length: 15 residues. The germline V gene has CDR1 MDHEN and CDR2 SYDVKM. CDR3 DNA sequence: TGTGCCAGCAGTTTAGACGGGGGAGGCACAGATACGCAGTATTTT. It yields the protein CASSLDGGGTDTQYF.